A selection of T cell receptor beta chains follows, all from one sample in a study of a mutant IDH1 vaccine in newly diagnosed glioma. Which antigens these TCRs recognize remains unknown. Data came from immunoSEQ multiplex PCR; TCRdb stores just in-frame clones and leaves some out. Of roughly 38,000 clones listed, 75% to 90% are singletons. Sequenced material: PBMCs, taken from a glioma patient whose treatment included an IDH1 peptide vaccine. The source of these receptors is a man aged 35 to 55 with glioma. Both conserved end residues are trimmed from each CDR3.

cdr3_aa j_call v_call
ASSRGTGPNTGELF TRBJ2-2 TRBV4-1
ASSLKTTTTPREQF TRBJ2-1 TRBV5-4
SVRDNYGYT TRBJ1-2 TRBV29-1
AWIGGRTSSSEQF TRBJ2-1 TRBV30
ASSFSTSDTQY TRBJ2-3 TRBV5-4
ASSLYGGPYEQY TRBJ2-7 TRBV7-2
AQKEQY TRBJ2-3 TRBV2
AISDGQGHTDTQY TRBJ2-3 TRBV10-3
SVGTSSGEQF TRBJ2-1 TRBV29-1
ASSSRTSGSTGELF TRBJ2-2 TRBV5-1
ASSHGMGPPGSGNTIY TRBJ1-3 TRBV7-9
ATSRGTSGASPHEQF TRBJ2-1 TRBV15
ASSLGQGVYTGELF TRBJ2-2 TRBV11-3
ASSLRGYYGYT TRBJ1-2 TRBV5-8
ASSLGTGPSSYNEQF TRBJ2-1 TRBV5-6
ATSRGEGDTQY TRBJ2-3 TRBV15
ASTDRVARSPLH TRBJ1-6 TRBV19
ASRQTGVDTDTQY TRBJ2-3 TRBV19
ASSPTTGSGYEQY TRBJ2-7 TRBV18
ASSLIGARDTEAF TRBJ1-1 TRBV28
ASSWRSGYNEQF TRBJ2-1 TRBV4-1
ASSYERNTEAF TRBJ1-1 TRBV6-5
ASSPGVAGGPSN TRBJ2-7 TRBV19
ASSTEGRNTGELF TRBJ2-2 TRBV4-1
ASSYAGRYTEAF TRBJ1-1 TRBV7-9
ASSLYRVSNTGELF TRBJ2-2 TRBV7-3
ASQVVGLYNQPQH TRBJ1-5 TRBV19
ASSFTGAGTEAF TRBJ1-1 TRBV7-2
ASSFGTGSYNEQF TRBJ2-1 TRBV2
ASSHLGGGSNQPQH TRBJ1-5 TRBV21-1
ASSADRARGGTEAF TRBJ1-1 TRBV4-2
ASGLGRGSTDTGELF TRBJ2-2 TRBV12-5
ASSPPSRNTIY TRBJ1-3 TRBV5-8
ASSPGGGRGMNIQY TRBJ2-4 TRBV7-2
ASSQDIAGPYNEQF TRBJ2-1 TRBV4-3
ASSPRDVSGNTIY TRBJ1-3 TRBV18
ASSLVPRDSMNTEAF TRBJ1-1 TRBV5-4
ASSFGQGTYGYT TRBJ1-2 TRBV5-1
ASSQGGLIYEQY TRBJ2-7 TRBV14
ASSSGSNYGYT TRBJ1-2 TRBV7-8
ASSWGGPYNEQF TRBJ2-1 TRBV6-6
ASSLERGTEAF TRBJ1-1 TRBV5-1
ASSRPSYREGAYGYT TRBJ1-2 TRBV28
ASSYAAYEQY TRBJ2-7 TRBV6-6
ASSRGDSGANVLT TRBJ2-6 TRBV19
ASSPRSSTDTQY TRBJ2-3 TRBV19
ASSSGTPRNTIY TRBJ1-3 TRBV5-8
ASGGTGGYTEAF TRBJ1-1 TRBV6-6
ASRKRGSSYNEQF TRBJ2-1 TRBV5-4
ASRPRDLQNTEAF TRBJ1-1 TRBV7-9
ATSRRGGAGTDTQY TRBJ2-3 TRBV15